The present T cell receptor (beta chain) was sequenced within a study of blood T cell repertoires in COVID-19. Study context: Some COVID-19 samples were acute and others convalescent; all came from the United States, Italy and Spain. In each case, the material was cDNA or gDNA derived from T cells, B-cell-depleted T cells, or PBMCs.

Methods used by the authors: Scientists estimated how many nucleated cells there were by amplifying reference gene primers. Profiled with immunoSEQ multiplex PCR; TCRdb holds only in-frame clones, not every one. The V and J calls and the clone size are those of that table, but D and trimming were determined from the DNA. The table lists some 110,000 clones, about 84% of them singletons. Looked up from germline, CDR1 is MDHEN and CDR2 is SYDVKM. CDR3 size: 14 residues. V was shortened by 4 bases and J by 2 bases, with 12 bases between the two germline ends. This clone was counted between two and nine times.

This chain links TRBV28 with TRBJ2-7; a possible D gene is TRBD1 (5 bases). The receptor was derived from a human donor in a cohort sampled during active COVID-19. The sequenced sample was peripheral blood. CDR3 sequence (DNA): TGTGCCAGCAGTTATCAGGGTTCCACCTACGAGCAGTACTTC. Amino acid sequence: CASSYQGSTYEQYF.